Following are 27 T cell receptor beta chains from one sample sequenced in a study of OX40 agonist ivuxolimab in advanced cancers. Method: immunoSEQ multiplex PCR; TCRdb's copy keeps in-frame clones and lacks some. Here the sample spans more than 60,000 clones, around 94% being singletons. The material was CD4+ or CD8+ T cells sorted from blood, obtained in a trial of the OX40 agonist ivuxolimab. These receptors were collected from an adult with an advanced solid tumor such as melanoma, head and neck, liver or kidney cancer.

The chain employs TRBV15 and TRBJ2-4, with D possibly called TRBD1 or TRBD2 (5 bases each). CDR3 size: 14 residues. Germline V gives CDR1 LNHNV, CDR2 YYDKDF (reference sequence). V lost 8 bases and J lost 1, with 12 bases in between. Here the CDR3 reads CATSEGMAKNIQYF. The DNA of the CDR3 is TGTGCCACCTCCGAGGGGATGGCCAAAAACATTCAGTACTTC.

The chain couples TRBV27 to TRBJ1-2; weak D call: TRBD1 (6 bases). Deletions cut 5 bases from V and 4 bases from J, with 11 bases between. The CDR3 runs 13 residues. Germline V gene data show CDR1 as MNHEY and CDR2 as SMNVEV (reference sequence). The CDR3, as DNA: TGTGCCAGCAGTCTAGGGGGTTCCTATGGCTACACCTTC. It yields the protein CASSLGGSYGYTF.

The CDR3 is CASLGGGSGNTIYF. CDR3 nucleotide sequence: TGTGCCAGCTTGGGGGGAGGTTCTGGAAACACCATATATTTT. The chain uses TRBV7-9 and TRBJ1-3; tentatively, D is TRBD1 (5 bases). This CDR3 contains 14 residues. CDR1 is SEHNR, CDR2 FQNEAQ, per germline (reference sequence). V lost 8 bases, J lost 1 base, and 12 bases lay in between.

The V call is TRBV10-3, the J call TRBJ2-1, with D perhaps TRBD1 (6 bases). CDR3 length: 9 residues. Germline CDR1 reads ENHRY; CDR2 reads SYGVKD. The V and J ends lost 10 bases and 10 bases respectively, with 8 bases between them. The CDR3 protein is CATGTEQFF. The DNA for the CDR3 is TGTGCCACGGGGACAGAGCAGTTCTTC.

The chain has TRBV19 and TRBJ2-7; no clear D gene. Looked up from germline, CDR1 is LNHDA and CDR2 is SQIVND (reference sequence). Trimming removed 5 bases from V and 2 bases from J, with 7 bases in between. The CDR3 is 12 amino acids. CDR3 in DNA: TGTGCCAGTAGTCTCTCCCCCTACGAGCAGTACTTC. Its protein is CASSLSPYEQYF.

The chain combines TRBV19 with TRBJ2-3; D remains ambiguous. Germline CDR1 is LNHDA and CDR2 is SQIVND (reference sequence). Deletions cut 0 bases from V and 2 bases from J, with 6 bases between. The CDR3 has 14 residues. The CDR3 nucleotides are TGTGCCAGTAGTATAGAGGGATACACAGATACGCAGTATTTT. Its protein product is CASSIEGYTDTQYF.

The genes are TRBV28 and TRBJ2-5; possibly TRBD1 or TRBD2 for D (5 bases each). This CDR3 has 15 amino acids. V dropped 2 bases and J dropped 1 base, with 11 bases sitting between them. Germline assignment: CDR1 MDHEN and CDR2 SYDVKM. In nucleotides, the CDR3 is TGTGCCAGCAGTTTAGGGGCAGGGAGCCAAGAGACCCAGTACTTC. It translates to CASSLGAGSQETQYF.

Only one count was recorded for this clone. The chain uses TRBV5-6 and TRBJ1-6; a weak D match, TRBD1 (5 bases). This CDR3 is built from 15 residues. The V gene's germline CDR1 is SGHDT and CDR2 YYEEEE. Trimming took off 2 bases at V and 10 bases at J, with 16 bases between the two ends. CDR3 DNA sequence: TGTGCCAGCAGCTTAGAATCAGGGAGGGAGTCACCCCTCCACTTT. This gives the protein CASSLESGRESPLHF.

This clone was seen a single time. The chain uses TRBV4-1 and TRBJ2-5; 8 bases fit TRBD2. The CDR3 sequence is 18 residues long. Per the germline V gene, CDR1 is MGHRA and CDR2 is YSYEKL. V dropped 3 bases and J dropped 2; count of bases not matched to a gene: 14. CDR3 in amino acids: CASSQEGWGIAGQETQYF. In nucleotides, the CDR3 is TGCGCCAGCAGCCAGGAGGGATGGGGGATAGCGGGACAAGAGACCCAGTACTTC.

V usage is TRBV7-9 and J usage is TRBJ1-2; 8 bases agree with TRBD1. This CDR3 is 15 amino acids long. Germline lookup yields CDR1 SEHNR and CDR2 FQNEAQ (reference sequence). The V and J ends lost 5 bases and 2 bases, in that order; junction bases with no gene match: 7. In nucleotides, the CDR3 is TGTGCCAGCAGCCGACGACAGGGGATGAACTATGGCTACACCTTC. It encodes CASSRRQGMNYGYTF.

V gene TRBV4-3 combines with J gene TRBJ2-7, with D perhaps TRBD1 (6 bases). This CDR3 has 14 amino acids. Trimming removed 1 base from V and 3 bases from J, with 10 bases in between. In germline, CDR1 is LGHNA, CDR2 YSLEER. CDR3 in DNA: TGCGCCAGCAGCCAAGGGAGGACAGACTACGAGCAGTACTTC. Amino acids: CASSQGRTDYEQYF.

The V and J genes are TRBV5-6 and TRBJ2-7; D possibly corresponds to TRBD1 (5 bases). V was trimmed by 5 bases and J by 1 base, leaving 19 bases between them. The CDR3 loop spans 16 amino acids. In germline, CDR1 is SGHDT, CDR2 YYEEEE. The CDR3 DNA is TGTGCCAGCAGTCCCCTGGACGGACACGATTCCTACGAGCAGTACTTC. Protein: CASSPLDGHDSYEQYF.

In this sample, this clone turned up once. V and J are TRBV4-1 and TRBJ2-7, with 7 bases fitting TRBD1. This CDR3 contains 12 residues. V dropped 3 bases and J dropped 7; count of bases not matched to a gene: 3. Germline values: CDR1 MGHRA, CDR2 YSYEKL. The DNA of the CDR3 is TGCGCCAGCAGCCACCAGACAGGGGAGCAGTACTTC. Its translation is CASSHQTGEQYF.

The rearrangement uses TRBV29-1 and TRBJ1-1; 7 nucleotides match TRBD1. Germline V gene lookup returns CDR1 SQVTM and CDR2 ANQGSEA. Losses at the gene ends were 8 bases for V and 2 bases for J; bases not matched to a gene: 8. CDR3 length: 13 amino acids. In DNA, the CDR3 is TGCAGCCACCGGGACAGCAGTAACACTGAAGCTTTCTTT. Amino acid sequence: CSHRDSSNTEAFF.

The chain combines TRBV27 with TRBJ2-7, with D possibly matching TRBD2 (5 bases). This CDR3 contains 14 residues. Trimming stripped 8 bases from V and 4 bases from J, with 18 bases between. Germline values: CDR1 MNHEY, CDR2 SMNVEV (reference sequence). The CDR3 is CASSNGGPMYEQYF. The CDR3 nucleotides are TGTGCCAGCTCTAACGGAGGCCCAATGTACGAGCAGTACTTC.

The CDR3 loop reads CASSPKEGAPREKLFF. CDR3 coding DNA: TGTGCCAGCTCACCAAAGGAGGGGGCGCCTAGGGAAAAACTGTTTTTT. The chain couples TRBV18 to TRBJ1-4; 7 bases are a match to TRBD1. The CDR3 extends over 16 amino acids. The germline V gene encodes CDR1 KGHSH and CDR2 LQKENI. The J segment lost 8 bases and the V segment lost 2 bases, leaving 11 bases of the junction unmatched. Full variable domain (remainder filled in from reference TRBV18 and TRBJ1-4): NAGVMQNPRHLVRRRGQEARLRCSPMKGHSHVYWYRQLPEEGLKFMVYLQKENIIDESGMPKERFSAEFPKEGPSILRIQQVVRGDSAAYFCASSPKEGAPREKLFFGSGTQLSVL.

The chain couples TRBV9 to TRBJ2-3; 9 nucleotides agree with TRBD2. Trimming at V came to 0 bases and at J to 2 bases, leaving 1 base not matched to a gene. The CDR3 runs to 15 residues. CDR1 is SGDLS and CDR2 is YYNGEE in the germline V gene. The CDR3 loop is CASSVEGLATDTQYF. The DNA of the CDR3 is TGTGCCAGCAGCGTAGAGGGACTAGCCACAGATACGCAGTATTTT.

The CDR3 spells CATREQVGETQYF. The CDR3 DNA is TGTGCCACCAGAGAGCAGGTTGGCGAGACCCAGTACTTC. The V call is TRBV15, the J call TRBJ2-5; the D is unclear. V was cut by 6 bases and J by 5 bases, with 13 bases left in between. CDR1 LNHNV and CDR2 YYDKDF come from the germline V gene (reference sequence). This CDR3 comprises 13 residues.

V gene TRBV7-9 combines with J gene TRBJ1-1; 7 bases line up with TRBD1. Trimming took 2 bases from V and 0 from J; bases not matched to a gene: 6. This CDR3 spans 16 amino acids. The germline V gene encodes CDR1 SEHNR and CDR2 FQNEAQ (reference sequence). DNA for the CDR3: TGTGCCAGCAGCTTAAACAGGGGCTACATGAACACTGAAGCTTTCTTT. Translated, it gives CASSLNRGYMNTEAFF.

This chain connects TRBV28 to TRBJ2-1; maybe TRBD2 (6 bases). Germline-derived CDR1 and CDR2 are MDHEN and SYDVKM. V gave up 6 bases and J gave up 5 bases, with 20 bases separating them. This CDR3 comprises 16 residues. The CDR3 DNA follows: TGTGCCAGCAGCCTCGCCGGGAGTGTGCGTGACAATGAGCAGTTCTTC. It codes for CASSLAGSVRDNEQFF.

The J gene is TRBJ2-5, the V gene TRBV7-6; 8 bases are a match to TRBD2. J was trimmed by 4 bases and V by 6 bases; bases with no gene match: 10. This CDR3 has 15 residues. From germline, CDR1 is SGHVS and CDR2 FNYEAQ. CDR3 residues: CASSPGAGGLETQYF. CDR3 sequence (DNA): TGTGCCAGCAGTCCTGGGGCGGGAGGCTTAGAGACCCAGTACTTC.

The rearrangement joins TRBV6-5 to TRBJ1-3, with 10 positions matching TRBD1. Germline CDR1 and CDR2: MNHEY and SVGAGI. V dropped 6 bases and J dropped 4; count of bases not matched to a gene: 3. The CDR3 totals 14 residues. DNA for the CDR3: TGTGCCAGCAGGACAGGGGGCTGGGGAAACACCATATATTTT. Amino acids: CASRTGGWGNTIYF.

The chain links TRBV4-1 to TRBJ1-5; D perhaps matches TRBD1 (6 bases). The ends were cut back, 0 bases at V and 5 bases at J, with 11 bases in the middle. The germline gives CDR1 MGHRA, CDR2 YSYEKL. This CDR3 has 15 amino acids. The CDR3 protein is CASSQERQVYQPQHF. The CDR3 DNA follows: TGCGCCAGCAGCCAAGAAAGACAGGTGTATCAGCCCCAGCATTTT.

The J gene is TRBJ1-3, the V gene TRBV6-5; perhaps TRBD1 as D (6 bases). The germline gives CDR1 MNHEY, CDR2 SVGAGI. Trimming took 2 bases from V and 8 from J, leaving 10 bases between them. This CDR3 contains 13 residues. The CDR3 DNA reads TGTGCCAGCAGTTACGGGGGGGCGGACACCATATATTTT. It codes for CASSYGGADTIYF.

The chain carries TRBV27 and TRBJ1-5; D is ambiguous. Germline lookup yields CDR1 MNHEY and CDR2 SMNVEV (reference sequence). V was trimmed by 5 bases and J by 5 bases, leaving 10 bases between them. The CDR3 covers 13 residues. CDR3 in amino acids: CASSPTGYQPQHF. CDR3 DNA sequence: TGTGCCAGCAGTCCGACGGGTTATCAGCCCCAGCATTTT.

Only one count was recorded for this clone. One end of the junction varies from germline; a read error may be responsible. The chain is built from TRBV7-7 and TRBJ2-1; the D gene is possibly TRBD2 (6 bases). The CDR3 sequence is 16 residues long. CDR1 SSHAT and CDR2 FNYEAQ come from the germline V gene (reference sequence). DNA for the CDR3: TGTGCTAGCAGCCCGATCTTGGGGGGCTCCTACAATGAGCAGTTCTTC. It yields the protein CASSPILGGSYNEQFF.

Remarks on this clone: The sample has other DNA sequences that encode this CDR3 too. J is TRBJ1-1 and V is TRBV19; D unresolved. The V end was cut by 3 bases, the J end by 1 base, with 6 bases between. The length of the CDR3 is 13 residues. CDR1 is LNHDA and CDR2 is SQIVND in the germline V gene (reference sequence). Here the CDR3 reads CASSIYGNTEAFF. CDR3 in DNA: TGTGCCAGTAGTATTTACGGGAACACTGAAGCTTTCTTT.